Presented here are 24 T cell receptor beta chains from one specimen sequenced in a study of Ad26.COV2.S vaccination and SARS-CoV-2 variants. Profiled with immunoSEQ multiplex PCR; TCRdb holds only in-frame clones, not every one. The profile covers around 350,000 clones, with 92% appearing a single time and under 4% taken by the ten largest. Sequences were derived from peripheral blood, sampled after recovery from COVID-19. The source is a human donor who had recovered from COVID-19.

The rearrangement uses TRBV6-5 and TRBJ2-5, with unresolved D. Germline V gene lookup returns CDR1 MNHEY and CDR2 SVGAGI. Trimming pared 6 bases from V and 7 bases from J, leaving 18 bases between. The CDR3 has 14 residues. The CDR3 here is CASSPGYSARTQYF. CDR3 DNA: TGTGCCAGCAGCCCCGGGTATTCTGCGCGGACCCAGTACTTC.

V is TRBV5-6 and J is TRBJ2-7; 9 positions agree with TRBD1. Trimming took 1 base from V and 6 from J; bases not matched to a gene: 5. The germline V gene encodes CDR1 SGHDT and CDR2 YYEEEE. CDR3 length: 14 amino acids. The CDR3 loop reads CASSLYGTGSEQYF. CDR3 bases: TGTGCCAGCAGCTTGTATGGGACAGGGTCCGAGCAGTACTTC. The variable domain in full, completed from reference TRBV5-6 and TRBJ2-7, reads DAGVTQSPTHLIKTRGQQVTLRCSPKSGHDTVSWYQQALGQGPQFIFQYYEEEERQRGNFPDRFSGHQFPNYSSELNVNALLLGDSALYLCASSLYGTGSEQYFGPGTRLTVT.

The CDR3 bases are TGTGCCAGCGGGACAGGGGGTGAAAAACTGTTTTTT. Its translation is CASGTGGEKLFF. The gene calls are TRBV10-3 and TRBJ1-4; 11 bases match TRBD1. Unmatched junction bases numbered 2, after V lost 10 bases and J lost 7 bases. Germline V gene sequence: CDR1 ENHRY, CDR2 SYGVKD. This CDR3 comprises 12 residues.

A word on this clone: Its ends do not fully match the called genes, so a read error is possible. The chain has TRBV6-5 and TRBJ2-7; 9 bases align to TRBD2. The germline V gene has CDR1 MNHEY and CDR2 SVGAGI. CDR3 length: 15 amino acids. The CDR3 DNA reads as TGTCCCAGCAGTTCCGGGGCGGGGGGGCCGGACGAGCAGTACTTC. It yields the protein CPSSSGAGGPDEQYF.

The J gene is TRBJ2-1, the V gene TRBV12-5, with 9 bases identical to TRBD2. The ends lost 0 bases at V and 8 bases at J; junction bases unmatched: 8. Germline lookup yields CDR1 LGHNT and CDR2 FRNRAP. The CDR3 is 16 amino acids. This CDR3 is CASGLVFGGGADEQFF. As DNA, the CDR3 is TGTGCTAGTGGTTTGGTTTTTGGCGGGGGGGCCGATGAGCAGTTCTTC.

The rearrangement joins TRBV10-3 to TRBJ1-5, with 8 bases that match TRBD1. CDR3 length: 17 residues. Per the germline V gene, CDR1 is ENHRY and CDR2 is SYGVKD. J was trimmed by 0 bases and V by 10 bases; bases with no gene match: 14. Written as DNA, the CDR3 is TGTGCCACCCGGACAGGGCAAAATTCTAATAGCAATCAGCCCCAGCATTTT. Amino acids: CATRTGQNSNSNQPQHF.

The CDR3 protein is CASSPTTRQVAGANVLTF. The CDR3 nucleotides are TGTGCCAGCAGCCCTACCACAAGACAGGTAGCTGGGGCCAACGTCCTGACTTTC. The chain combines TRBV9 with TRBJ2-6; D is perhaps TRBD1 (6 bases). Germline CDR1 is SGDLS and CDR2 is YYNGEE. Trimming removed 4 bases at V and 2 bases at J, with 19 bases between. The CDR3 extends over 18 amino acids.

CDR3: CASSLARDEAFF. The CDR3, as DNA: TGTGCCAGCAGCTTGGCTCGGGATGAAGCTTTCTTT. The rearrangement uses TRBV5-6 and TRBJ1-1; no reliable D call. Deletions cut 0 bases from V and 7 bases from J, with 7 bases between. There are 12 residues in the CDR3. Germline V CDR1 and CDR2: SGHDT, YYEEEE.

The CDR3 spells CASSREGKNYGYTF. The CDR3 DNA reads as TGTGCCAGCAGCCGCGAGGGGAAGAACTATGGCTACACCTTC. The J gene is TRBJ1-2, the V gene TRBV7-3, with a possible D match to TRBD1 (5 bases). V lost 5 bases and J lost 2, with 12 bases in between. Germline V gene data show CDR1 as SGHTA and CDR2 as FQGTGA. The CDR3 is 14 residues long.

The V call is TRBV11-2, the J call TRBJ2-5; D is ambiguous. The CDR3 runs 14 residues. Per the germline V gene, CDR1 is SGHAT and CDR2 is FQNNGV. V lost 1 base to trimming and J lost 1 base, with 7 bases between them. CDR3 sequence (DNA): TGTGCCAGCAGCTTAGTAGTCCTCCAAGAGACCCAGTACTTC. Translation: CASSLVVLQETQYF.

This chain joins TRBV7-9 and TRBJ2-1; D is perhaps TRBD1 or TRBD2 (5 bases each). V lost 2 bases and J 9 bases, leaving 11 bases between the germline ends. The CDR3 is 13 amino acids. Germline CDR1 and CDR2: SEHNR and FQNEAQ (reference sequence). The chain's CDR3 is CASSLIEGTEQFF. The CDR3, as DNA: TGTGCCAGCAGCTTAATAGAGGGGACTGAGCAGTTCTTC.

V usage is TRBV7-9 and J usage is TRBJ2-3, with D uncertain. The germline V gene has CDR1 SEHNR and CDR2 FQNEAQ (reference sequence). The CDR3 is made up of 12 amino acids. Trimming shortened V by 8 bases and J by 6 bases, and 12 bases separated the two germline ends. DNA of the CDR3: TGTGCCAGCTTCCCCCTAATGGATACGCAGTATTTT. Translation gives CASFPLMDTQYF. The full variable domain, with the rest looked up from reference TRBV7-9 and TRBJ2-3, is DTGVSQNPRHKITKRGQNVTFRCDPISEHNRLYWYRQTLGQGPEFLTYFQNEAQLEKSRLLSDRFSAERPKGSFSTLEIQRTEQGDSAMYLCASFPLMDTQYFGPGTRLTVL.

The chain couples TRBV6-6 to TRBJ2-4; D gene unclear. CDR3 length: 14 amino acids. Germline CDR1 MNHNY, CDR2 SVGAGI (reference sequence). The germline V and J ends were trimmed by 2 bases and 1 base, with 6 bases remaining between them. The DNA for the CDR3 is TGTGCCAGCAGTTACGAAGGGGCCAAAAACATTCAGTACTTC. It specifies CASSYEGAKNIQYF.

The rearrangement joins TRBV5-1 to TRBJ1-2, with D maybe TRBD1 (5 bases). This CDR3 region has 15 residues. The V and J ends lost 3 bases and 4 bases respectively, with 16 bases between them. From germline, CDR1 is SGHRS and CDR2 YFSETQ. The CDR3 region has the DNA TGCGCCAGCAGCTGGGGACGTTTTGGGGGCTATGGCTACACCTTC. Its translation: CASSWGRFGGYGYTF.

The rearrangement links TRBV12-3 or TRBV12-4 to TRBJ2-7; D is ambiguous. The ends were cut back, 6 bases at V and 5 bases at J, with 11 bases in the middle. This CDR3 spans 12 amino acids. In nucleotides, the CDR3 is TGTGCCAGCAGCTGGACCCTTAACGAGCAGTACTTC. Translation: CASSWTLNEQYF.

The chain uses TRBV27 and TRBJ1-2; 11 bases map to TRBD1. This CDR3 has 16 amino acids. V lost 0 bases, J lost 1 base, and 1 base stayed unmatched. CDR1 and CDR2 (germline): MNHEY, SMNVEV (reference sequence). The CDR3 nucleotides are TGTGCCAGCAGTTTATCGGGACAGGGGGATAACTATGGCTACACCTTC. Its protein is CASSLSGQGDNYGYTF.

The chain is built from TRBV12-3 or TRBV12-4 and TRBJ1-1, with D possibly matching TRBD1 (5 bases). V was clipped by 3 bases and J by 10 bases, with 15 bases between them. The CDR3 spans 13 residues. The CDR3 here is CASSFGGSDRAFF. In nucleotides, the CDR3 is TGTGCCAGCAGTTTTGGGGGATCAGACAGAGCTTTCTTT.

V usage is TRBV5-4 and J usage is TRBJ1-2, with a tentative D call TRBD1 (6 bases). Germline loops: CDR1 SGHNT, CDR2 YYREEE (reference sequence). The CDR3 length is 13 residues. Deletions cut 4 bases from V and 4 bases from J, with 11 bases between. CDR3 nucleotides: TGTGCCAGCAGCCAGGACAGATTCTATGGCTACACCTTC. Its translation: CASSQDRFYGYTF.

There are a few counts of this clone. The CDR3 spells CASSLITLDYGYTF. CDR3 DNA: TGCGCCAGCAGCTTGATAACGCTAGACTATGGCTACACCTTC. The chain couples TRBV5-1 to TRBJ1-2; the D is unclear. Germline V gene sequence: CDR1 SGHRS, CDR2 YFSETQ. Trimming removed 1 base from V and 3 bases from J, with 10 bases in between. CDR3 length equals 14 residues.

This clone came up many times. The V call is TRBV18, the J call TRBJ1-5; a possible D gene is TRBD1 (5 bases). V shed 5 bases and J shed 5 bases, with 19 bases lying between them. There are 16 residues in the CDR3. Germline V lookup: CDR1 KGHSH, CDR2 LQKENI. This CDR3 is CASSEIRVQNDQPQHF. The CDR3 coding sequence is TGTGCCAGCTCAGAGATCAGGGTGCAGAACGATCAGCCCCAGCATTTT.

The V call is TRBV7-9, the J call TRBJ1-2; TRBD1 aligns across 7 bases. There are 14 residues in the CDR3. CDR1 SEHNR and CDR2 FQNEAQ come from the germline V gene (reference sequence). The V segment lost 5 bases and the J segment 6 bases; nucleotides outside the gene matches: 9. CDR3 sequence (DNA): TGTGCCAGCAGCCGGCCCAAGGGGGCCCATGGCTACACCTTC. Residues: CASSRPKGAHGYTF. The complete variable domain, with remaining parts taken from reference TRBV7-9 and TRBJ1-2, reads DTGVSQNPRHKITKRGQNVTFRCDPISEHNRLYWYRQTLGQGPEFLTYFQNEAQLEKSRLLSDRFSAERPKGSFSTLEIQRTEQGDSAMYLCASSRPKGAHGYTFGSGTRLTVV.

This clone was picked up one time. J is TRBJ1-1 and V is TRBV7-6, with D possibly matching TRBD1 (6 bases). Germline CDR1 and CDR2: SGHVS and FNYEAQ. V dropped 1 base and J dropped 0 bases, with 12 bases sitting between them. This CDR3 has 16 residues. The DNA for the CDR3 is TGTGCCAGCAGCTTAGAGGGGGGGGGAGTGAACACTGAAGCTTTCTTT. Translated: CASSLEGGGVNTEAFF.

This clone was found once. V gene TRBV7-9 combines with J gene TRBJ1-4, with 8 bases matching TRBD1. V shed 4 bases, J shed 8 bases, and the junction held 12 bases outside the gene matches. CDR1 and CDR2 from the germline V gene are SEHNR and FQNEAQ (reference sequence). The CDR3 has 16 residues. The DNA of the CDR3 is TGTGCCAGCAGCTCCTCAGACAGGGGAGTACTCGAAAAACTGTTTTTT. Amino acids: CASSSSDRGVLEKLFF.

The chain uses TRBV19 and TRBJ2-7; 9 bases match TRBD1. Germline trimming cut 5 bases from V and 3 bases from J; bases unmatched to any gene: 8. The CDR3 covers 15 residues. Per germline, CDR1 LNHDA and CDR2 SQIVND (reference sequence). CDR3 nucleotides: TGTGCCAGTAGTGCCTCCGGGACAGGGTACTACGAGCAGTACTTC. It translates to CASSASGTGYYEQYF. The entire variable domain, with the rest obtained from reference TRBV19 and TRBJ2-7, is as follows: DGGITQSPKYLFRKEGQNVTLSCEQNLNHDAMYWYRQDPGQGLRLIYYSQIVNDFQKGDIAEGYSVSREKKESFPLTVTSAQKNPTAFYLCASSASGTGYYEQYFGPGTRLTVT.